The source of this T cell receptor (beta chain) is a study of pediatric ulcerative colitis. The length of the CDR3 is 14 residues. From germline, CDR1 is WSHSY and CDR2 SAAADI. The junction had 7 bases not matched to a gene; V was cut back by 2 bases and J by 7 bases. This clone showed up just once. Generated by immunoSEQ multiplex PCR, the TCRdb table keeps only in-frame clones and is missing some. The table has about 35,000 clones, roughly 77% seen once; the top ten hold 0.85% to 1.3%. The rectum was sampled with one to two pinch biopsies at colonoscopy. Sequencing was done on a sample of gut tissue. This receptor was taken from a boy younger than 18 with mild ulcerative colitis. The rearrangement joins TRBV10-2 to TRBJ1-1, with 7 bases lining up with TRBD1. CDR3 residues: CASSESPGQLEAFF. The CDR3 DNA is TGCGCCAGCAGTGAGAGTCCGGGACAGCTTGAAGCTTTCTTT.